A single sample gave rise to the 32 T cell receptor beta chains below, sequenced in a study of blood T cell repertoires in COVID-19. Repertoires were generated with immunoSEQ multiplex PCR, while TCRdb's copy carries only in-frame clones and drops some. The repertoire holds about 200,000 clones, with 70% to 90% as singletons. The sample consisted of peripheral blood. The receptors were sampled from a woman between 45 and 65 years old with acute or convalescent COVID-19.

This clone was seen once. The CDR3 nucleotides read TGTGCCAGCAGCTTAGCGGACAGTTACAATTCACCCCTCCACTTT. Its translation: CASSLADSYNSPLHF. The gene calls are TRBV7-2 and TRBJ1-6, with D perhaps TRBD1 (6 bases). The germline V gene encodes CDR1 SGHTA and CDR2 FQGNSA. The CDR3 extends over 15 amino acids. Between the trimmed V and J ends, which lost 0 bases and 7 bases, there was a span of 10 bases.

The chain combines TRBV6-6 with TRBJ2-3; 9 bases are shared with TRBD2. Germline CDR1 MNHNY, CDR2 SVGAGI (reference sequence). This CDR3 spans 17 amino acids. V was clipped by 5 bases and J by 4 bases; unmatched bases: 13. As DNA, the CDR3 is TGTGCCAGCAGTCGCTTGGGAGCGGGGGGTTTGGCAGATACGCAGTATTTT. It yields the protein CASSRLGAGGLADTQYF.

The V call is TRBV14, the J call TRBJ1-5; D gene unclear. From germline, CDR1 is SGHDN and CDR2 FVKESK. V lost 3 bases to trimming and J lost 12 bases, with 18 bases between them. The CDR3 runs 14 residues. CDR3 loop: CASSHLHQAELQHF. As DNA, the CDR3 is TGTGCCAGCAGCCACCTCCACCAGGCTGAGCTCCAGCATTTT.

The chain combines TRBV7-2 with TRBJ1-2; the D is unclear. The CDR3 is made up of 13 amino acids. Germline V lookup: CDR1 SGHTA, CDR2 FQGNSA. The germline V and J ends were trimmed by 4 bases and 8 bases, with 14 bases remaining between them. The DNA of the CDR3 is TGTGCCAGCAGCTCCATGGAAGTGGGCGGCTACACCTTC. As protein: CASSSMEVGGYTF.

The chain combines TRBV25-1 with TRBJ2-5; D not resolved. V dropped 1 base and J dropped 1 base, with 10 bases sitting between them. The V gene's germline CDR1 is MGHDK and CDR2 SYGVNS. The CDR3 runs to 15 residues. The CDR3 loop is CASSESVYAQETQYF. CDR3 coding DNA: TGTGCCAGCAGTGAATCGGTCTACGCCCAAGAGACCCAGTACTTC.

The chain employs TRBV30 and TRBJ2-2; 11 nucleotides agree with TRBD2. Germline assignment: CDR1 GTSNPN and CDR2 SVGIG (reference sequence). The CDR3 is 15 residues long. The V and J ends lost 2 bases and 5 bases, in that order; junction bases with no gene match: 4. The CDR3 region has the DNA TGTGCCTGGAGTATGGGACTAGCGGTTACCGGGGAGCTGTTTTTT. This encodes CAWSMGLAVTGELFF.

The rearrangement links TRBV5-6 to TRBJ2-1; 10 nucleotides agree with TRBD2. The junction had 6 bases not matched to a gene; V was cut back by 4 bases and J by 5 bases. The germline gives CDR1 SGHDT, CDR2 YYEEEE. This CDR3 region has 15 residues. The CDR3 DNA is TGTGCCAGCAGCCTACTAGCGGGGAAAGACAATGAGCAGTTCTTC. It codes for CASSLLAGKDNEQFF.

CDR3 sequence (DNA): TGTGCCAGCAGCTTAGATTTTCTGGCGACGTGGGCCTATCCAGGGGCTTTCTTT. Translation: CASSLDFLATWAYPGAFF. The chain uses TRBV11-2 and TRBJ1-1, with TRBD1 as a possible D gene (5 bases). The germline V gene encodes CDR1 SGHAT and CDR2 FQNNGV. The CDR3 has 18 residues. The ends were cut back, 0 bases at V and 11 bases at J, with 28 bases in the middle.

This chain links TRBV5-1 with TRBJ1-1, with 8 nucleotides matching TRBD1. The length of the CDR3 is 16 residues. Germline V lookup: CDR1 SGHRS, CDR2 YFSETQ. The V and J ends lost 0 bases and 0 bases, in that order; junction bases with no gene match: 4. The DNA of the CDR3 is TGCGCCAGCAGCTTGGTGGGACAGGCCCTGAACACTGAAGCTTTCTTT. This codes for CASSLVGQALNTEAFF.

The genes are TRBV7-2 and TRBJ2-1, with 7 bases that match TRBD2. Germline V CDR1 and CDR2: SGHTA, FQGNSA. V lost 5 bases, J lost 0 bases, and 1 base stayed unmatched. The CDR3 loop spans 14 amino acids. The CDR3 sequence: CASSPSGSYNEQFF. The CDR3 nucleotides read TGTGCCAGCAGCCCTAGCGGCTCCTACAATGAGCAGTTCTTC.

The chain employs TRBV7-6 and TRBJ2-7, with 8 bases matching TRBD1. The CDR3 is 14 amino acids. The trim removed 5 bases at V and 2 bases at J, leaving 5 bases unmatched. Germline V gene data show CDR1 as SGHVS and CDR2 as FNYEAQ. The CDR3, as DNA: TGTGCCAGCAGCCCAGGACAGGGACCCTACGAGCAGTACTTC. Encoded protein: CASSPGQGPYEQYF. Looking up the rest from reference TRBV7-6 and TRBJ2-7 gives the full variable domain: GAGVSQSPRYKVTKRGQDVALRCDPISGHVSLYWYRQALGQGPEFLTYFNYEAQQDKSGLPNDRFSAERPEGSISTLTIQRTEQRDSAMYRCASSPGQGPYEQYFGPGTRLTVT.

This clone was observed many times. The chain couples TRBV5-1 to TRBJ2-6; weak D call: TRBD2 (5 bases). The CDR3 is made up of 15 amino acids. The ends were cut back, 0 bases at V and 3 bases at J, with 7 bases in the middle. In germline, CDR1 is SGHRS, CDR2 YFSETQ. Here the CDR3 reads CASSLVGSGANVLTF. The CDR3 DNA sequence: TGCGCCAGCAGCTTGGTGGGGAGTGGGGCCAACGTCCTGACTTTC.

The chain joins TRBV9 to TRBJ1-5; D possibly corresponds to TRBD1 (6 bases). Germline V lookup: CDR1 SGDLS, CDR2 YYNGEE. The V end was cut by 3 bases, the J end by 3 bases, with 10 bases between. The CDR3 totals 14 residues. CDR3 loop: CASSAGVINQPQHF. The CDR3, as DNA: TGTGCCAGCAGCGCAGGGGTGATCAATCAGCCCCAGCATTTT.

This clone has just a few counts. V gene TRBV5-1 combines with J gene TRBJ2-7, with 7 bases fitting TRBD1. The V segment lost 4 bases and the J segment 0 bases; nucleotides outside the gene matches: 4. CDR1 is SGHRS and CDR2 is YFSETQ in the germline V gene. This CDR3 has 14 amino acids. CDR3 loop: CASSTRDSSYEQYF. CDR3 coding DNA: TGCGCCAGCAGCACTCGGGACAGCTCCTACGAGCAGTACTTC.

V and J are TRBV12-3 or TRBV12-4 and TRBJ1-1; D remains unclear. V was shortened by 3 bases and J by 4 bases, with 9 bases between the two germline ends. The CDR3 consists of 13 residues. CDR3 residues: CASSFSEGTEAFF. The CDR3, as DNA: TGTGCCAGCAGTTTTTCGGAGGGCACTGAAGCTTTCTTT.

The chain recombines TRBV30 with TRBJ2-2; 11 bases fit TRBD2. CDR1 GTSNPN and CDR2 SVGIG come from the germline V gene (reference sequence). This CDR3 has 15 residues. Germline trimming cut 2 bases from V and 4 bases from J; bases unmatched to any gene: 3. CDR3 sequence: CAWSLAGGLTGELFF. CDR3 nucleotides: TGTGCCTGGAGTCTAGCGGGGGGACTCACCGGGGAGCTGTTTTTT.

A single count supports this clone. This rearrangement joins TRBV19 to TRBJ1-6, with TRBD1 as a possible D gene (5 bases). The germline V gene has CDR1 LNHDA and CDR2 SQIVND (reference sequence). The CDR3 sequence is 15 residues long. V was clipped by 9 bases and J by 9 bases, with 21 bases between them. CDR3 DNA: TGTGCCAGCCAAAGTAGGGTCCCGCAGGGTTCACCCCTCCACTTT. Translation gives CASQSRVPQGSPLHF.

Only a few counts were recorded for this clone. The CDR3 nucleotides are TGTGCCAGTAGTACTCTACCGGGACAGGAAGCTTTCTTT. It is translated as CASSTLPGQEAFF. This chain connects TRBV19 to TRBJ1-1; 7 bases are shared with TRBD1. Germline assignment: CDR1 LNHDA and CDR2 SQIVND (reference sequence). This CDR3 region has 13 residues. With V trimmed by 4 bases and J by 8 bases, 7 bases remained unmatched.

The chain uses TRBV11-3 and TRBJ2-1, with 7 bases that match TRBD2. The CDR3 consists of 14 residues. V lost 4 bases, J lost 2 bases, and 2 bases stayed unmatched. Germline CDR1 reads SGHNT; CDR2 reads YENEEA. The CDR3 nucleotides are TGTGCCAGCAGCTCGGGGGGTGCCTACAATGAGCAGTTCTTC. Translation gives CASSSGGAYNEQFF.

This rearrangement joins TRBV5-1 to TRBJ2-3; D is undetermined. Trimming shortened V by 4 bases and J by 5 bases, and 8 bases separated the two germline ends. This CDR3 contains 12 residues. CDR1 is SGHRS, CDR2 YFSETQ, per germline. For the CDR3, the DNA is TGCGCCAGCAGCCGACTCGGAGATACGCAGTATTTT. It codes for CASSRLGDTQYF.

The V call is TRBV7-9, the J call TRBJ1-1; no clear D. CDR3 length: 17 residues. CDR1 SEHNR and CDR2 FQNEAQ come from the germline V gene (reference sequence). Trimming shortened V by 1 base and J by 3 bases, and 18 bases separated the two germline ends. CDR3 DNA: TGTGCCAGCAGCTTAGGATGGGCTGACCTCGGTCACACTGAAGCTTTCTTT. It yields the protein CASSLGWADLGHTEAFF.

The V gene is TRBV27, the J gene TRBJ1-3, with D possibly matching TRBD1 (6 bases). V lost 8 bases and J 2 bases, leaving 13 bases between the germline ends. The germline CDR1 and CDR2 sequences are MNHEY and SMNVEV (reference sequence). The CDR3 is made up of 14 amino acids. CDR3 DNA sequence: TGTGCCAGCTCCCCTGAGGGGGCTGGAAACACCATATATTTT. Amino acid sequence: CASSPEGAGNTIYF.

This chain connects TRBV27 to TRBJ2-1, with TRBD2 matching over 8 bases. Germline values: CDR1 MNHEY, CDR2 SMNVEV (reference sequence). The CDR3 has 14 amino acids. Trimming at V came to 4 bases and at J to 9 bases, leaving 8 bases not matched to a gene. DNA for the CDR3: TGTGCCAGCAGTTGGGCGGGAGGTTACGGTGAGCAGTTCTTC. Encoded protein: CASSWAGGYGEQFF.

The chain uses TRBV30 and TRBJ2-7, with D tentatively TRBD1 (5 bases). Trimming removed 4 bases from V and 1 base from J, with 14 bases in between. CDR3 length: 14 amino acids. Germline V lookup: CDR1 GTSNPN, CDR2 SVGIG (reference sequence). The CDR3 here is CAWKGYDSSYEQYF. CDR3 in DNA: TGTGCCTGGAAGGGTTACGACAGTTCCTACGAGCAGTACTTC.

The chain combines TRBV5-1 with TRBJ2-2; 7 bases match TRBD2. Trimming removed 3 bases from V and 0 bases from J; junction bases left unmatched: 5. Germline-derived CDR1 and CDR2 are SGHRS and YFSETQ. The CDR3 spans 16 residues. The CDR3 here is CASSSRGGPNTGELFF. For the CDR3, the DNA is TGCGCCAGCAGCTCCCGCGGGGGACCGAACACCGGGGAGCTGTTTTTT.

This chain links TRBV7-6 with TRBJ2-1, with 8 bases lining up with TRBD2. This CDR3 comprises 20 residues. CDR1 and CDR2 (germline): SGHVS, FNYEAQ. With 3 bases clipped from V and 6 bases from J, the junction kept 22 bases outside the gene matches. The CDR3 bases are TGTGCCAGCAGCTTTCCCCCCCCGGAGTCGGGGGGGCGTTTTGGCAATGAGCAGTTCTTC. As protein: CASSFPPPESGGRFGNEQFF. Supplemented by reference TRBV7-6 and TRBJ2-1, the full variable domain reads GAGVSQSPRYKVTKRGQDVALRCDPISGHVSLYWYRQALGQGPEFLTYFNYEAQQDKSGLPNDRFSAERPEGSISTLTIQRTEQRDSAMYRCASSFPPPESGGRFGNEQFFGPGTRLTVL.

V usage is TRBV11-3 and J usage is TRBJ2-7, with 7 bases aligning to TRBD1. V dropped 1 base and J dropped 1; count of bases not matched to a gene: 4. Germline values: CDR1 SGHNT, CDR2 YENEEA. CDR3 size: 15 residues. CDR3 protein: CASSLGGQPSYEQYF. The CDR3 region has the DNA TGTGCCAGCAGCTTAGGGGGACAGCCTTCCTACGAGCAGTACTTC.

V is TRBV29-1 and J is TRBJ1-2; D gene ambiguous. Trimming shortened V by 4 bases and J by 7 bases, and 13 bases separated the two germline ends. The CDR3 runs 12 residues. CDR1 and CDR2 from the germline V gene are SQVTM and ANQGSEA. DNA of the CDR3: TGCAGCGTTGGTAGGGAGGGCTTTGGCTACACCTTC. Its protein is CSVGREGFGYTF. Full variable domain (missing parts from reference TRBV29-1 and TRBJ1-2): SAVISQKPSRDICQRGTSLTIQCQVDSQVTMMFWYRQQPGQSLTLIATANQGSEATYESGFVIDKFPISRPNLTFSTLTVSNMSPEDSSIYLCSVGREGFGYTFGSGTRLTVV.

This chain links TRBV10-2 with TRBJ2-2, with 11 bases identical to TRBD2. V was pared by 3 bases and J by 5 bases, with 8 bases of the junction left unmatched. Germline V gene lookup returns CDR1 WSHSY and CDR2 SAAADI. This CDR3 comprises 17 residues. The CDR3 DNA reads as TGCGCCAGCAGTGATGGTAGCGGGGGGGCCTGGACCGGGGAGCTGTTTTTT. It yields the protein CASSDGSGGAWTGELFF.

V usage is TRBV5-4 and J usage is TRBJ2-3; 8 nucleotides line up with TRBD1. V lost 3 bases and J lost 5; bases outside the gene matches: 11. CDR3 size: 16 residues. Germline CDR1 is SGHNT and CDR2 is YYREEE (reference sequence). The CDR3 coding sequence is TGTGCCAGCAGCTCATTCCGGGACAGGTGGGGAGATACGCAGTATTTT. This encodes CASSSFRDRWGDTQYF. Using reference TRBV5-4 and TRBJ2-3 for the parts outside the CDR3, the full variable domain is ETGVTQSPTHLIKTRGQQVTLRCSSQSGHNTVSWYQQALGQGPQFIFQYYREEENGRGNFPPRFSGLQFPNYSSELNVNALELDDSALYLCASSSFRDRWGDTQYFGPGTRLTVL.

The CDR3 loop is CASSAPGVEETQYF. CDR3 nucleotides: TGTGCCAGCAGCGCCCCAGGGGTCGAGGAGACCCAGTACTTC. The rearrangement uses TRBV9 and TRBJ2-5, with a tentative D call TRBD1 (6 bases). The ends were cut back, 3 bases at V and 5 bases at J, with 14 bases in the middle. The CDR3 spans 14 residues. Germline CDR1 and CDR2: SGDLS and YYNGEE.

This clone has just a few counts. CDR3 nucleotide sequence: TGCAGCGTTGGGCAGGCCAACACCGGGGAGCTGTTTTTT. Its translation: CSVGQANTGELFF. V and J are TRBV29-1 and TRBJ2-2; D is uncertain. Germline V gene sequence: CDR1 SQVTM, CDR2 ANQGSEA. This CDR3 is built from 13 residues. V was cut by 4 bases and J by 2 bases, with 8 bases left in between.